This paragraph reports one TCR beta chain. The antigen remains undetermined. The data were produced by immunoSEQ multiplex PCR, yet TCRdb's version contains in-frame clones alone and is incomplete. Among some 40,000 clones listed, over 85% were seen once. The sample is drawn from a study of graft-versus-host responses after intestinal transplantation. Overall study: Transplants given to recipients were multivisceral, liver-intestinal, or isolated intestinal. General study points: There was an association between peak levels of circulating GvH clones and early post-transplant HvG declines. Some GvH clones were seen earlier in gut or blood, suggesting intestinal origin. Allografts of one patient group, those with graft-donor T cell macrochimerism, had high graft-versus-host to host-versus-graft clonal ratios.

The CDR3 consists of 19 residues. Germline CDR1 is LNHNV and CDR2 is YYDKDF (reference sequence). Trimming left V 0 bases short and J 2 bases short, with 20 bases between. The rearrangement joins TRBV15 to TRBJ1-3; D not resolved. The sequence was obtained from a human patient who received an intestinal transplant, so some T cells may come from the graft donor. The input for sequencing was PBMCs, taken 267 days after transplant. The CDR3 coding sequence is TGTGCCACCAGCAGAGATAGGTCTAGTGGGTACAGAACTGGAAACACCATATATTTT. Protein: CATSRDRSSGYRTGNTIYF.